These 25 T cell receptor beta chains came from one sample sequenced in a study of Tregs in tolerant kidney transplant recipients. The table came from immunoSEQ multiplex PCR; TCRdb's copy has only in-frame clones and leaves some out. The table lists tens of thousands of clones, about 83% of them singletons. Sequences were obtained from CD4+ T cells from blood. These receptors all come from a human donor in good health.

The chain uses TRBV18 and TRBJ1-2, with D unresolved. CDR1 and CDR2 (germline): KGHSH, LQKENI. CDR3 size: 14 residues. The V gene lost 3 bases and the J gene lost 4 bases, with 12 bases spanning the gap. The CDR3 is CASSPGSEGYGYTF. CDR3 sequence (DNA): TGTGCCAGCTCACCGGGGAGTGAGGGCTATGGCTACACCTTC.

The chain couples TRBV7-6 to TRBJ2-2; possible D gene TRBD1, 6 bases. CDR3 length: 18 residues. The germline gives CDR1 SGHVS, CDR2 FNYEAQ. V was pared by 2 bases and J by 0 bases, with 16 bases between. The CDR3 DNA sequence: TGTGCCAGCAGCTTATTTTCGGCCAGGGGTACGAACACCGGGGAGCTGTTTTTT. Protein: CASSLFSARGTNTGELFF.

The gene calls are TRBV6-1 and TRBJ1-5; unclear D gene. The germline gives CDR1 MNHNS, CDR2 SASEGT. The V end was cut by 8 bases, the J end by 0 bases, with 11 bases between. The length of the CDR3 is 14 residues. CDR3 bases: TGTGCCAGCTTCCAGACCTATAGCAATCAGCCCCAGCATTTT. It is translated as CASFQTYSNQPQHF.

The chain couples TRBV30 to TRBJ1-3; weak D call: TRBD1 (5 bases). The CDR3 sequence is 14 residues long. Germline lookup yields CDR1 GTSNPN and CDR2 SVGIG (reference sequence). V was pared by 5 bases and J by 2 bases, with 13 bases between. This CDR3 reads CAWGPGTPGNTIYF. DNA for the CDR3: TGTGCCTGGGGTCCCGGGACCCCTGGAAACACCATATATTTT.

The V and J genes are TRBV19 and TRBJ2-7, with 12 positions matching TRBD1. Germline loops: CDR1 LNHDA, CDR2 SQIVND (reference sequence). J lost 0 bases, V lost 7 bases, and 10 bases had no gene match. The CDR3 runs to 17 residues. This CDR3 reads CASIPRGQGAISYEQYF. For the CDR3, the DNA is TGTGCCAGTATCCCTCGGGGACAGGGGGCTATCTCCTACGAGCAGTACTTC.

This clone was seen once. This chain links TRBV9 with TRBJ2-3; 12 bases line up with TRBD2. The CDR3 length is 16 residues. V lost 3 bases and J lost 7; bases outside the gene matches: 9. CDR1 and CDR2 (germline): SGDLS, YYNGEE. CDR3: CASSEGPGLAGYTQYF. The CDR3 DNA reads TGTGCCAGCAGCGAGGGACCGGGACTAGCGGGTTATACGCAGTATTTT.

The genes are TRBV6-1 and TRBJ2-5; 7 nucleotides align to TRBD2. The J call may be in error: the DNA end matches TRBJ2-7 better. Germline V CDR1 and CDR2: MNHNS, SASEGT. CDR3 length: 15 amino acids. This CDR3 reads CASSESGLADYEQYF. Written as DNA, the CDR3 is TGTGCCAGCAGTGAATCCGGGCTAGCGGACTACGAGCAGTACTTC.

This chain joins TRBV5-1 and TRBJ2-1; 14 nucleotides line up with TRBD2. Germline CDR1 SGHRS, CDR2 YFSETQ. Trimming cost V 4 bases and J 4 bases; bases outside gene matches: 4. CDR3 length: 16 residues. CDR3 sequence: CASSLGLAGGYNEQFF. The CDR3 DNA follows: TGCGCCAGCAGCCTCGGACTAGCGGGGGGTTACAATGAGCAGTTCTTC.

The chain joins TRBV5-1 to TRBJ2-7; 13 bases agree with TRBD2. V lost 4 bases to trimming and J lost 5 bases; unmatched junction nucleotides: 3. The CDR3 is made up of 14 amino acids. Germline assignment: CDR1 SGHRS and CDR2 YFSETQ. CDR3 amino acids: CASSITSGRDEQYF. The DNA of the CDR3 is TGCGCCAGCAGCATCACTAGCGGGAGGGACGAGCAGTACTTC.

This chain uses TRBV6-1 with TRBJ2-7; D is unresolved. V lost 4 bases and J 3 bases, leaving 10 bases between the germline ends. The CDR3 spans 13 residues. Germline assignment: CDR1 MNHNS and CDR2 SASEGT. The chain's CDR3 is CASSAIEGYEQYF. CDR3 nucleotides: TGTGCCAGCAGTGCGATAGAAGGCTACGAGCAGTACTTC.

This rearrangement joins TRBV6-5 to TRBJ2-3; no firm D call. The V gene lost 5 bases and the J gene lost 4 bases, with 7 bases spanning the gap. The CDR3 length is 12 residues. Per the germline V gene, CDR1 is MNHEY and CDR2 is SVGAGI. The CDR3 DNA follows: TGTGCCAGCAGTAGGTCCCCAGATACGCAGTATTTT. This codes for CASSRSPDTQYF.

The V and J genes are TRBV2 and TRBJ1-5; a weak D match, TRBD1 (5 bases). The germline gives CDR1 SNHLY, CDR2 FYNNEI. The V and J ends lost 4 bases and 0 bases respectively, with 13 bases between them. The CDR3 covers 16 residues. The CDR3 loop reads CASSATGPYSNQPQHF. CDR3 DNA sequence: TGTGCCAGCAGTGCGACGGGACCCTATAGCAATCAGCCCCAGCATTTT.

In DNA form, the CDR3 reads TGTGCCAGCAGCTTGTTGGCTAGCGGGACACCTATCAAAAACATTCAGTACTTC. As protein: CASSLLASGTPIKNIQYF. The J gene is TRBJ2-4, the V gene TRBV5-6, with 9 bases fitting TRBD2. This CDR3 has 18 residues. V was clipped by 1 base and J by 3 bases; unmatched bases: 11. In germline, CDR1 is SGHDT, CDR2 YYEEEE.

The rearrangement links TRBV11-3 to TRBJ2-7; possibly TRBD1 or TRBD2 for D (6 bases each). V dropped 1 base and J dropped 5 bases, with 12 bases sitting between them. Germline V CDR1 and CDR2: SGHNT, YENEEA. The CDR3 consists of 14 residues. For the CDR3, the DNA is TGTGCCAGCAGCTTAGGCGGGGACACGAACGAGCAGTACTTC. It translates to CASSLGGDTNEQYF.

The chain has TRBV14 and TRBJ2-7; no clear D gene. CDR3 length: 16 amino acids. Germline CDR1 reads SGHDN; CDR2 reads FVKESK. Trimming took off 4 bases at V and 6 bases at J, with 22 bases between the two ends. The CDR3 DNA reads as TGTGCCAGCAGCCCCCTAGGCCTAATTGGTAATGGCGAGCAGTACTTC. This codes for CASSPLGLIGNGEQYF.

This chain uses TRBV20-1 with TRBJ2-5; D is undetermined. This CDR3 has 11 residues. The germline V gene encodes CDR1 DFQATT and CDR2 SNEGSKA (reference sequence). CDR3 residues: CSLTVGETQYF. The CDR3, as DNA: TGCAGCCTTACAGTTGGGGAGACCCAGTACTTC.

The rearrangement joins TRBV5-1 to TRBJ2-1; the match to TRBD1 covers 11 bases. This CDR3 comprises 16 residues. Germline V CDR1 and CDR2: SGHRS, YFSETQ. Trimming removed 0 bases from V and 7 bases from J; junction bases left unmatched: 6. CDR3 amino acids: CASSLGTGGLENEQFF. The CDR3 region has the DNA TGCGCCAGCAGCTTGGGGACAGGGGGCTTGGAGAATGAGCAGTTCTTC.

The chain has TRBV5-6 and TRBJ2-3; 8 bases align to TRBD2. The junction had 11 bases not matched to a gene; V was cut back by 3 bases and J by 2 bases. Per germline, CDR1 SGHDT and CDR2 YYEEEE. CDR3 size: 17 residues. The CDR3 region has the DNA TGTGCCAGCAGCTCCCTCCGCCGGGGGGGACCCACAGATACGCAGTATTTT. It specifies CASSSLRRGGPTDTQYF.

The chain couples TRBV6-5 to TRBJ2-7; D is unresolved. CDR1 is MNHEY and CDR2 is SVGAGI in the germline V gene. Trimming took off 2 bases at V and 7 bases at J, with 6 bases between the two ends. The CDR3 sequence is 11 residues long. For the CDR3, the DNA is TGTGCCAGCAGTTACGGGTGGGAGCAGTACTTC. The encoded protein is CASSYGWEQYF.

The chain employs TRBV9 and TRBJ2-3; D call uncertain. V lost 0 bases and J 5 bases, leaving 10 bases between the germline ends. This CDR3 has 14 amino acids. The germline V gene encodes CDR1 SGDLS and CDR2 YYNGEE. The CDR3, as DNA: TGTGCCAGCAGCGTAGTTGGGTATCAAGATACGCAGTATTTT. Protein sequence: CASSVVGYQDTQYF.

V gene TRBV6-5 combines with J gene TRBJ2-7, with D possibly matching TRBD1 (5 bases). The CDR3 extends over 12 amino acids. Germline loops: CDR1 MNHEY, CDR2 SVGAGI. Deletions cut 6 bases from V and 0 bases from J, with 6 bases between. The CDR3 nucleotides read TGTGCCAGCAGAGACAGCTCCTACGAGCAGTACTTC. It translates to CASRDSSYEQYF.

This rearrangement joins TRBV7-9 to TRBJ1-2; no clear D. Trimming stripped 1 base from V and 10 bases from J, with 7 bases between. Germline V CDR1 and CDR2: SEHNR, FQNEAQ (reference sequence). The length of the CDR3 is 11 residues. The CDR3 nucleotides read TGTGCCAGCAGCTTAGTTTGGTTCTACACCTTC. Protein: CASSLVWFYTF. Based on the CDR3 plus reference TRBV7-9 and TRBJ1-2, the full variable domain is DTGVSQNPRHKITKRGQNVTFRCDPISEHNRLYWYRQTLGQGPEFLTYFQNEAQLEKSRLLSDRFSAERPKGSFSTLEIQRTEQGDSAMYLCASSLVWFYTFGSGTRLTVV.

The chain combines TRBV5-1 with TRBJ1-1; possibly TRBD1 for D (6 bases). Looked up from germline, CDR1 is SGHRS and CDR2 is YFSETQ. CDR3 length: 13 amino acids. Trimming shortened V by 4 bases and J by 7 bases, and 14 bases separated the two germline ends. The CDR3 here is CASSPGTHNEAFF. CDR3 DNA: TGCGCCAGCAGCCCCGGGACACATAATGAAGCTTTCTTT.

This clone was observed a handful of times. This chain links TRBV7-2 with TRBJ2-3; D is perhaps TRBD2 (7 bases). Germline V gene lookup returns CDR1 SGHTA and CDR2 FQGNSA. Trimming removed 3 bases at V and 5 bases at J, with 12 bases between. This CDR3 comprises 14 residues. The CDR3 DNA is TGTGCCAGCAGCTTGGGGGGGGCGAGAGATACGCAGTATTTT. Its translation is CASSLGGARDTQYF. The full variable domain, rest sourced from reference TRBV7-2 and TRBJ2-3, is GAGVSQSPSNKVTEKGKDVELRCDPISGHTALYWYRQSLGQGLEFLIYFQGNSAPDKSGLPSDRFSAERTGGSVSTLTIQRTQQEDSAVYLCASSLGGARDTQYFGPGTRLTVL.

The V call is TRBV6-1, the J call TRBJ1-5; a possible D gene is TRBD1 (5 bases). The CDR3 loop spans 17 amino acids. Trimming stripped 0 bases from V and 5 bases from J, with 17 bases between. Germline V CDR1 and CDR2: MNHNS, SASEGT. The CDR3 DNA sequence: TGTGCCAGCAGTGAAGCAAGAATCGCAGGGTTGGATCAGCCCCAGCATTTT. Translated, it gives CASSEARIAGLDQPQHF.